These T cell receptor beta chains were read from a single sample in a study of T-cell reconstitution after alpha-beta-depleted transplantation in children. TCRdb itself ran the PCR reads through MiXCR, one entry per CDR3 protein. The data hold about 980,000 distinct CDR3 sequences, with about 26% observed a single time. Sample: PBMCs, mostly from graft donor cells, taken 360 days after TCRalphabeta/CD19-depleted stem cell transplant. The receptors were sampled from a boy less than two years old who had a stem cell transplant for SCID, so the T cells may come from the graft donor. The CDR3 runs from the conserved cysteine through the conserved F or W. The D gene is left open where the match is weak.

>TRBD1|TRBV7-9|TRBJ1-1
CASSLGGTGGENAFF
>TRBD1|TRBV5-5|TRBJ2-7
CASSLAGQGFSTDF
>.|TRBV20-1|TRBJ1-6
CSARGLFHPGDSPLHF
>.|TRBV3-1|TRBJ2-7
CASSQDLSGRQYF
>TRBD1|TRBV6-1|TRBJ2-3
CASRDRATDTQYF
>.|TRBV4-1|TRBJ1-5
CASSLHQGGRQPQHF
>.|TRBV5-1|TRBJ2-1
CASSLAEGLNSYNEQFF
>.|TRBV15|TRBJ2-5
CATSRDRPQKQETQYF
>.|TRBV7-2|TRBJ2-4
CASRSNGIQYF
>.|TRBV20-1|TRBJ2-7
CSATPVSYEQYF